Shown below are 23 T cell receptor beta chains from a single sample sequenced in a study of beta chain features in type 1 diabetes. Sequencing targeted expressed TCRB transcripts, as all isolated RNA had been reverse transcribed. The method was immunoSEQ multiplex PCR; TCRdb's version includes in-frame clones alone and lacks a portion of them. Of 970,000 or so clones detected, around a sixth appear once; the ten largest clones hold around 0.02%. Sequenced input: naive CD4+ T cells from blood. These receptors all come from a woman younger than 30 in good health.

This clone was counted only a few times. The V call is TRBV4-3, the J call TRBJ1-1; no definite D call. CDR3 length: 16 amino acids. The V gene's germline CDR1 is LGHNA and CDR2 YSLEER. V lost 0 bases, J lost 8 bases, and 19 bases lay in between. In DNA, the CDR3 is TGCGCCAGCAGCCAAGATCGGAAGAGGGCTACAAAAGAAGCTTTCTTT. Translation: CASSQDRKRATKEAFF.

The DNA for the CDR3 is TGTGCCAGCAGCTTAGCAAGGATAGCGGGATCCGAGCAGTACTTC. Translating it yields CASSLARIAGSEQYF. V gene TRBV7-2 combines with J gene TRBJ2-7; TRBD2 matches 8 bases. Trimming removed 0 bases from V and 6 bases from J; junction bases left unmatched: 7. Germline V gives CDR1 SGHTA, CDR2 FQGNSA. The CDR3 length is 15 residues.

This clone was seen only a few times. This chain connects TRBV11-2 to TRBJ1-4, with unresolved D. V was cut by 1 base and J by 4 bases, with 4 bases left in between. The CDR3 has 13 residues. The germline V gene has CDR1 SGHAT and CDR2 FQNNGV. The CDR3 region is CASSLAINEKLFF. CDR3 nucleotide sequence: TGTGCCAGCAGCTTAGCCATTAATGAAAAACTGTTTTTT.

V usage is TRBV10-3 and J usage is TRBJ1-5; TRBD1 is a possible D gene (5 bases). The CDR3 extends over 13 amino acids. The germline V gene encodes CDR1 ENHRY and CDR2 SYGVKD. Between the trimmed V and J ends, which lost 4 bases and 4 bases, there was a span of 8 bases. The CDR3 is CAISGQKNQPQHF. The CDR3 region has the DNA TGTGCCATCAGTGGACAGAAGAATCAGCCCCAGCATTTT.

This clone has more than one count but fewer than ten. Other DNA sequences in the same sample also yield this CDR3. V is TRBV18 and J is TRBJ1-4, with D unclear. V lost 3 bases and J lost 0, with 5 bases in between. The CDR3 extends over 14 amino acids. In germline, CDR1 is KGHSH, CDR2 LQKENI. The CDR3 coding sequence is TGTGCCAGCTCACCGGGTCCAACTAATGAAAAACTGTTTTTT. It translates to CASSPGPTNEKLFF.

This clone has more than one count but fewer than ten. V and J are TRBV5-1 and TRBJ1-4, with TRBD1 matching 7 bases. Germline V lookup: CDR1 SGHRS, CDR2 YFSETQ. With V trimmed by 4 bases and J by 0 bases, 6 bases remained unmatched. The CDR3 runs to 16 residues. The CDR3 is CASSKDRPATNEKLFF. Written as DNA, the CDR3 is TGCGCCAGCAGCAAGGACAGGCCTGCAACTAATGAAAAACTGTTTTTT.

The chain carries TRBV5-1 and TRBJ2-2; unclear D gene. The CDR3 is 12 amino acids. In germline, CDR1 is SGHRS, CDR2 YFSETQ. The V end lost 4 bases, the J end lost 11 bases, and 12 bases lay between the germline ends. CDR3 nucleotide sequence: TGCGCCAGCAGCGCTCAAGCAGTAGAGCTGTTTTTT. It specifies CASSAQAVELFF.

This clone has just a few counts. In DNA form, the CDR3 reads TGTGCCAGCAGCTCTCTCCGGGCTAGCGGGAGAAATTCCTACGAGCAGTACTTC. This encodes CASSSLRASGRNSYEQYF. The chain has TRBV7-2 and TRBJ2-7, with TRBD2 identical over 10 bases. The V gene's germline CDR1 is SGHTA and CDR2 FQGNSA. The ends lost 4 bases at V and 1 base at J; junction bases unmatched: 13. The CDR3 has 18 amino acids.

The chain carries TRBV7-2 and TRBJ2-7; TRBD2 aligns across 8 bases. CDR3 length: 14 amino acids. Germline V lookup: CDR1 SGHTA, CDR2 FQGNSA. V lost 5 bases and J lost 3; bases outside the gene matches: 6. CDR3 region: CASSISGTNYEQYF. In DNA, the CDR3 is TGTGCCAGCAGCATTAGCGGGACAAACTACGAGCAGTACTTC.

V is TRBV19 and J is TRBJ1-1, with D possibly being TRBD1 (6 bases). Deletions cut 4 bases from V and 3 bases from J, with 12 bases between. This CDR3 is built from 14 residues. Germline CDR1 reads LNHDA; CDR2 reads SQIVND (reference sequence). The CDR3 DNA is TGTGCCAGTAGTAAGGGGGACCGGTACACTGAAGCTTTCTTT. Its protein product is CASSKGDRYTEAFF.

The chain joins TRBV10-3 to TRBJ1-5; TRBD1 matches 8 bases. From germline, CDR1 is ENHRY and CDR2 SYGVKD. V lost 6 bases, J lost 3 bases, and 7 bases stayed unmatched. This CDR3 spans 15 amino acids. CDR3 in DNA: TGTGCCATCAGCCCAGGGACAGGCGACAATCAGCCCCAGCATTTT. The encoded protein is CAISPGTGDNQPQHF.

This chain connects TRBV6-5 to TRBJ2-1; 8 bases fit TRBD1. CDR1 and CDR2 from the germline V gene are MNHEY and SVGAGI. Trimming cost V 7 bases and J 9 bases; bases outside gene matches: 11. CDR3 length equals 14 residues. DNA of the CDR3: TGTGCCAGCACCCATCCCGACAGGGGAGGTGAGCAGTTCTTC. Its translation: CASTHPDRGGEQFF.

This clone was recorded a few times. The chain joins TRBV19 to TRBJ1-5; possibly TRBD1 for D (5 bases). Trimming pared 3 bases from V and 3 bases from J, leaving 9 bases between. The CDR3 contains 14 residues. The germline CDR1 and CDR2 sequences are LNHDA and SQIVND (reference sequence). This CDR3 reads CASSISRDNQPQHF. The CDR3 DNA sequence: TGTGCCAGTAGTATTTCCAGGGACAATCAGCCCCAGCATTTT.

CDR3 nucleotide sequence: TGTGCCAGCTCACCGGCAGGGGATCGCAATCAGCCCCAGCATTTT. This encodes CASSPAGDRNQPQHF. V gene TRBV18 combines with J gene TRBJ1-5, with a tentative D call TRBD1 (6 bases). This CDR3 has 15 residues. Trimming removed 3 bases from V and 2 bases from J, with 11 bases in between. Looked up from germline, CDR1 is KGHSH and CDR2 is LQKENI.

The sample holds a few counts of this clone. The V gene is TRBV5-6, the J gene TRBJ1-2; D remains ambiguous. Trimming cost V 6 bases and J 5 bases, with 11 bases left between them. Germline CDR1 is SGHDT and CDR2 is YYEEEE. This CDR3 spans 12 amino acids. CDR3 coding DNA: TGTGCCAGCAACCTTGGCACTTATGGCTACACCTTC. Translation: CASNLGTYGYTF. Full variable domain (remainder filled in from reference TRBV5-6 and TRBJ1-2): DAGVTQSPTHLIKTRGQQVTLRCSPKSGHDTVSWYQQALGQGPQFIFQYYEEEERQRGNFPDRFSGHQFPNYSSELNVNALLLGDSALYLCASNLGTYGYTFGSGTRLTVV.

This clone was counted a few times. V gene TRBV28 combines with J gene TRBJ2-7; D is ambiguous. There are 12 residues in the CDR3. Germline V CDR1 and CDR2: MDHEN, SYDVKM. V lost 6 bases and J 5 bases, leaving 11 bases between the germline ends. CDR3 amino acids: CASRRVPNEQYF. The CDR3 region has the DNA TGTGCCAGCAGACGGGTCCCCAACGAGCAGTACTTC.

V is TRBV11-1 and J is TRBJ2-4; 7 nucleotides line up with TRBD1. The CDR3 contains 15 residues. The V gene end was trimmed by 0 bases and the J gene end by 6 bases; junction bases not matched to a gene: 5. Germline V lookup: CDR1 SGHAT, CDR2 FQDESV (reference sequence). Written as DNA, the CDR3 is TGTGCCAGCAGCTTAGCGGTGGGACAGTCAAACATTCAGTACTTC. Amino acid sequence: CASSLAVGQSNIQYF.

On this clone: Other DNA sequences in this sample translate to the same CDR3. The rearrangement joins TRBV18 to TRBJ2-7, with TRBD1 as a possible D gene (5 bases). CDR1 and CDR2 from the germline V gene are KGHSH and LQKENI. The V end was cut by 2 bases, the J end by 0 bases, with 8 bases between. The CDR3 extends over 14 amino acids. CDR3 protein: CASSPGASSYEQYF. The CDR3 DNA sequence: TGTGCCAGCTCACCAGGGGCCAGCTCCTACGAGCAGTACTTC.

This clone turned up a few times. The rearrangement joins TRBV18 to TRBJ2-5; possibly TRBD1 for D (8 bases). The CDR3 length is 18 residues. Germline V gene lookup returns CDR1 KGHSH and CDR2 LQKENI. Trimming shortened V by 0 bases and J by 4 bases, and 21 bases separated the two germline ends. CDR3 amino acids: CASSPPGGTGGVGETQYF. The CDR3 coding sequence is TGTGCCAGCTCACCACCCGGGGGGACAGGCGGAGTGGGAGAGACCCAGTACTTC.

CDR3 DNA sequence: TGTGCCCTCCATGTATCGGACAGGGTTTCCAATGAGCAGTTCTTC. This gives the protein CALHVSDRVSNEQFF. The chain carries TRBV10-3 and TRBJ2-1, with TRBD1 identical over 8 bases. The junction had 15 bases not matched to a gene; V was cut back by 11 bases and J by 6 bases. Germline CDR1 ENHRY, CDR2 SYGVKD. This CDR3 region has 15 residues.

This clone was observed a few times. The CDR3 nucleotides read TGTGCCAGCAGCTTATTCGGACTAGCGGCCTACGAGCAGTACTTC. This translates into CASSLFGLAAYEQYF. This chain uses TRBV7-2 with TRBJ2-7; 10 nucleotides line up with TRBD2. The germline V gene encodes CDR1 SGHTA and CDR2 FQGNSA. This CDR3 contains 15 residues. J lost 2 bases, V lost 2 bases, and 3 bases had no gene match.

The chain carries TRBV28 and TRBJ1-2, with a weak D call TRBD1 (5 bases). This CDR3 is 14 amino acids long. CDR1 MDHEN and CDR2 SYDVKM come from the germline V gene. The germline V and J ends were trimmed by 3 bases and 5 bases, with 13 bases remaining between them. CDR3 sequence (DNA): TGTGCCAGCAGTTTGCCCGGGACCGTTTATGGCTACACCTTC. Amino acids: CASSLPGTVYGYTF.

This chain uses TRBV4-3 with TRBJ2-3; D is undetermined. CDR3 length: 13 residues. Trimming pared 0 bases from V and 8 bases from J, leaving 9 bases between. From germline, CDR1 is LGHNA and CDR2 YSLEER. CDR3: CASSQDQDLTQYF. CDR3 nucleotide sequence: TGCGCCAGCAGCCAAGACCAAGACCTTACGCAGTATTTT.